These T cell receptor beta chains were read from a single sample in a study of molecular identifiers for immune sequencing clone quantification. TCRdb re-derived calls from the PCR reads in MiXCR, one entry per CDR3 protein. The profile shows about 510,000 distinct CDR3 sequences, over 20% of them singletons. The specimen sequenced was naive CD8+ T cells from blood, with Jurkat cell RNA spiked in. The source is a human donor in good health. Some libraries in this study had Jurkat cell RNA spiked in. CDR3s include the opening cysteine and the closing phenylalanine or tryptophan. The order of the fields is clone size, D gene, CDR3 length, V gene, J gene, CDR3 protein, CDR3 DNA. A D gene is named only where the DNA matches it firmly. Clone sizes are given selectively: once, few, many, or a class where the clone is expanded.

few	TRBD1	15	TRBV19	TRBJ2-2	CASSIRGLIAGELFF	TGTGCCAGTAGTATAAGGGGGCTGATCGCCGGGGAGCTGTTTTTT
few	.	15	TRBV6-1	TRBJ2-7	CASSPDAEAPYEQYF	TGTGCCAGCAGTCCCGACGCGGAGGCGCCTTACGAGCAGTACTTC
many	.	16	TRBV4-3	TRBJ1-1	CASSQVWGRFDTEAFF	TGCGCCAGCAGCCAAGTCTGGGGTCGATTCGACACTGAAGCTTTCTTT
once	.	15	TRBV9	TRBJ2-3	CASSVVGSSTDTRYF	TGTGCCAGCAGCGTAGTTGGTAGCAGCACAGATACGCGGTATTTT
many	TRBD2	15	TRBV5-1	TRBJ2-7	CASSRTSGSSYEQYF	TGCGCCAGCAGCCGGACTAGCGGATCGTCCTACGAGCAGTACTTC
few	.	17	TRBV27	TRBJ2-3	CASSSYLSDHPADTQYF	TGTGCCAGCAGTTCGTACCTTTCGGACCACCCGGCAGATACGCAGTATTTT
many	.	15	TRBV28	TRBJ2-7	CASSFRGRKSYEQYF	TGTGCCAGCAGTTTTCGCGGGCGTAAATCCTACGAGCAGTACTTC
few	TRBD1	19	TRBV28	TRBJ2-1	CASSFPGQGSFIRELGQFF	TGTGCCAGCAGTTTCCCGGGACAGGGTTCGTTTATCCGGGAGCTTGGGCAGTTCTTC
.	TRBD2	15	TRBV19	TRBJ2-7	CASSSLAGAMNEQYF	TGTGCCAGTAGTTCCCTAGCGGGGGCTATGAACGAGCAGTACTTC
many	TRBD2	13	TRBV6-2/TRBV6-3	TRBJ2-7	CASSLSGRYEQYF	TGTGCCAGCAGTTTGAGCGGGAGGTACGAGCAGTACTTC
many	TRBD2	15	TRBV25-1	TRBJ2-7	CASRIRGLGSCEQYF	TGTGCCAGCAGAATTCGTGGACTAGGATCCTGCGAGCAGTACTTC
few	TRBD2	18	TRBV28	TRBJ2-1	CASSLARRTGTSLDEQFF	TGTGCCAGCAGTCTCGCGAGACGTACCGGGACTAGCCTGGATGAGCAGTTCTTC
.	.	15	TRBV7-9	TRBJ2-3	CASSSLGGGADTQYF	TGTGCCAGCAGCTCCCTTGGGGGGGGCGCAGATACGCAGTATTTT
.	.	15	TRBV4-3	TRBJ1-1	CASSQDAGRDTEAFF	TGCGCCAGCAGCCAAGATGCAGGGCGAGACACTGAAGCTTTCTTT
few	.	14	TRBV30	TRBJ2-7	CACLRDPNTYEQYF	TGTGCCTGCCTGAGGGACCCGAATACCTACGAGCAGTACTTC
many	.	14	TRBV19	TRBJ2-3	CAPRRGIVADTQYF	TGTGCCCCTAGGAGGGGTATAGTTGCAGATACGCAGTATTTT
few	.	13	TRBV27	TRBJ1-6	CASGGDNYSPLHF	TGTGCCAGCGGCGGGGACAATTATTCACCCCTCCACTTT
many	.	13	TRBV20-1	TRBJ2-7	CSAETAGSYEQYF	TGCAGTGCCGAGACAGCAGGCTCCTACGAGCAGTACTTC
.	.	16	TRBV29-1	TRBJ1-2	CSVETVSDRKQGGYTF	TGCAGCGTTGAAACCGTGTCAGATAGAAAACAGGGTGGCTACACCTTC
few	TRBD2	12	TRBV27	TRBJ2-7	CASSSGLAEQYF	TGTGCCAGCAGTTCCGGACTAGCGGAGCAGTACTTC
.	.	10	TRBV30	TRBJ1-2	CALVGDGYTF	TGTGCTTTGGTAGGGGATGGCTACACCTTC
many	.	13	TRBV2	TRBJ1-1	CGRQGQTNTEAFF	TGTGGCAGGCAGGGGCAGACGAACACTGAAGCTTTCTTT
few	TRBD1	13	TRBV7-9	TRBJ2-7	CASSLAGGFEQYF	TGTGCCAGCAGCTTAGCAGGGGGCTTCGAGCAGTACTTC
.	.	16	TRBV20-1	TRBJ1-5	CSARALVGADNQPQHF	TGCAGTGCTAGGGCTCTTGTGGGCGCAGACAATCAGCCCCAGCATTTT
.	.	14	TRBV18	TRBJ2-7	CASSTRLLPNEQYF	TGTGCCAGCTCAACCCGACTATTACCTAACGAGCAGTACTTC
.	TRBD1	15	TRBV5-5	TRBJ2-2	CASSWGTGENGELFF	TGTGCCAGCAGCTGGGGGACAGGGGAAAACGGGGAGCTGTTTTTT
few	.	15	TRBV4-3	TRBJ2-7	CASSQERRLVDEQYF	TGCGCCAGCAGCCAAGAACGTAGGCTGGTGGACGAGCAGTACTTC
.	TRBD1	15	TRBV5-1	TRBJ2-7	CASSFSGGTGAGQYF	TGCGCCAGCAGCTTTTCCGGCGGGACAGGGGCCGGGCAGTACTTC
few	.	16	TRBV20-1	TRBJ1-6	CSARDRTLVKNSPLHF	TGCAGTGCTAGAGATAGGACTTTGGTGAAAAATTCACCCCTCCACTTT
few	.	14	TRBV30	TRBJ2-7	CAWSHGGSSYEQYF	TGTGCCTGGAGTCACGGGGGCAGCTCCTACGAGCAGTACTTC
few	.	13	TRBV4-2	TRBJ1-5	CASSPDLGQPQHF	TGTGCCAGCAGCCCCGACCTCGGACAGCCCCAGCATTTT
many	TRBD1	15	TRBV3-1	TRBJ1-1	CASSHGDRGGTEAFF	TGTGCCAGCAGCCATGGGGACAGGGGCGGCACTGAAGCTTTCTTT
.	.	16	TRBV6-6	TRBJ1-1	CASRPAWDGMNTEAFF	TGTGCCAGCAGACCCGCCTGGGATGGCATGAACACTGAAGCTTTCTTT
many	.	14	TRBV3-1	TRBJ2-7	CASSQWIGPYEQYF	TGTGCCAGCAGCCAATGGATAGGGCCCTACGAGCAGTACTTC
few	.	12	TRBV7-2	TRBJ2-5	CASSLRAETQYF	TGTGCCAGCAGCTTACGGGCGGAGACCCAGTACTTC
many	.	15	TRBV7-9	TRBJ1-4	CASSFARGVDEKLFF	TGTGCCAGCAGCTTTGCCCGGGGCGTTGATGAAAAACTGTTTTTT
many	.	13	TRBV30	TRBJ2-4	CAWRGLGENIQYF	TGTGCCTGGAGGGGCCTTGGGGAAAACATTCAGTACTTC
many	.	15	TRBV5-6	TRBJ2-7	CASSLSGWSSYEQYF	TGTGCCAGCAGCTTGTCGGGGTGGAGCTCCTACGAGCAGTACTTC
many	TRBD1	14	TRBV20-1	TRBJ2-3	CSAARQGITDTQYF	TGCAGTGCTGCGAGACAGGGAATTACAGATACGCAGTATTTT
few	.	14	TRBV28	TRBJ1-3	CASSFAPFGNTIYF	TGTGCCAGCAGTTTTGCCCCGTTTGGAAACACCATATATTTT
few	.	13	TRBV6-5	TRBJ1-5	CASTTGPSQPQHF	TGTGCCAGTACTACAGGTCCAAGTCAGCCCCAGCATTTT
few	.	14	TRBV4-2	TRBJ1-5	CASSQQGQSQPQHF	TGTGCCAGCAGCCAACAGGGTCAAAGTCAGCCCCAGCATTTT
many	TRBD1	14	TRBV2	TRBJ1-5	CASRRQGPNQPQHF	TGTGCCAGCAGGAGACAGGGGCCAAATCAGCCCCAGCATTTT
many	.	15	TRBV5-4	TRBJ2-3	CASSLEWGMADTQYF	TGTGCCAGCAGCTTGGAGTGGGGAATGGCAGATACGCAGTATTTT
many	.	15	TRBV5-6	TRBJ2-7	CASSLGAGDGDEQYF	TGTGCCAGCAGCTTGGGGGCCGGTGATGGTGACGAGCAGTACTTC
.	.	19	TRBV7-5	TRBJ2-1	CISVPAAYPRLAGEGEQFF	.
few	TRBD2	19	TRBV4-3	TRBJ2-3	CASSQDQWRAAGDPDTQYF	TGCGCCAGCAGCCAAGATCAGTGGAGGGCAGCGGGAGATCCAGATACGCAGTATTTT
.	TRBD2	16	TRBV27	TRBJ2-2	CASSLGLAGSIGELFF	TGTGCCAGCTCGCTGGGACTAGCGGGATCCATTGGGGAGCTGTTTTTT
few	.	13	TRBV2	TRBJ2-4	CASAGRRANIQYF	TGTGCCAGTGCCGGGCGGAGGGCAAACATTCAGTACTTC
few	TRBD1	18	TRBV7-9	TRBJ2-1	CASSLAQARDRGYNEQFF	TGTGCCAGCAGCTTAGCGCAGGCCCGGGACAGGGGCTACAATGAGCAGTTCTTC